The clone carrying this TCR beta chain appeared once. Germline CDR1 reads GTSNPN; CDR2 reads SVGIG (reference sequence). The CDR3 is 13 amino acids. With 8 bases removed from V and 0 bases from J, the gap between germline ends came to 11 bases. Per the authors' pipeline: How many nucleated cells were present was estimated from reference gene primer amplification. Repertoires were generated with immunoSEQ multiplex PCR, while TCRdb's copy carries only in-frame clones and drops some. That table supplies the V and J calls and clone size; D and trimming were determined from the DNA. Of 230,000 or so clones listed, 65% to 90% are singletons. The data were obtained in a study of blood T cell repertoires in COVID-19. The wider study: There were acute and convalescent COVID-19 samples, and they came from the United States, Italy and Spain. PBMCs, B-cell-depleted T cells, or T cells provided the cDNA or gDNA that made up the material.

Sample: peripheral blood. The chain employs TRBV30 and TRBJ1-3; a weak D match, TRBD1 (5 bases). The TCR was taken from a man in his forties or fifties who had recovered from COVID-19. This chain's CDR3 is CAQTGGSGNTIYF. CDR3 in DNA: TGTGCCCAAACGGGGGGCTCTGGAAACACCATATATTTT.